This T cell receptor (beta chain) was documented in a study of sequential checkpoint blockade in melanoma. As for treatment: randomized to nivolumab then ipilimumab (arm A) or the reverse (arm B). No patient had prior DNA-damaging chemotherapy. Live CD3+CD8+ CD19− CD56− cells were sorted from PBMCs. The CDR3 totals 14 residues. Germline values: CDR1 WSHSY, CDR2 SAAADI. With 6 bases clipped from V and 3 bases from J, the junction kept 5 bases outside the gene matches. Clones were sequenced by immunoSEQ multiplex PCR, and TCRdb holds only the in-frame ones, with some missing. The sample has around 11,000 clones, roughly 69% seen once; the top ten hold 28%.

The chain has TRBV10-2 and TRBJ1-2; 9 positions agree with TRBD1. The sequence was collected from a human donor with melanoma. The source material was CD8+ T cells sorted from blood (inferred from file names), sampled from a patient given nivolumab and ipilimumab in sequence. The CDR3 loop is CASSGDRVYYGYTF. CDR3 sequence (DNA): TGCGCCAGCAGCGGGGACAGGGTATACTATGGCTACACCTTC.